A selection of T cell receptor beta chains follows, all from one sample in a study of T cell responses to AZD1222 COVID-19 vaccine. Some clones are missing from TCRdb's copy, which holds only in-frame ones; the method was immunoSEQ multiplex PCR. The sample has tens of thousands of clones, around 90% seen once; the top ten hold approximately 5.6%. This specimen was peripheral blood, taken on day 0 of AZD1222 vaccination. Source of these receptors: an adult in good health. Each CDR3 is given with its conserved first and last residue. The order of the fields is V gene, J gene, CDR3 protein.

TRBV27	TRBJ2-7	CASTGSGRAGEQYF
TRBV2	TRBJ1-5	CASSYPGPQHF
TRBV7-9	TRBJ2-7	CASSRSGLPPYEQYF
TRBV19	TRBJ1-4	CASSNPPGGWVNEKLFF
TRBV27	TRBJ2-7	CASSQSSGSRGSYEQYF
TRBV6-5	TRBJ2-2	CASTNTGELFF
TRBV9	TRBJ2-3	CASSVAPAGDEDTQYF
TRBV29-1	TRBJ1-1	CSSYRGGQAFF
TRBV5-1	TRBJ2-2	CASSRGLAGGPGTGELFF
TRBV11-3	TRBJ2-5	CASSLDWSGYKGSGVQETQYF
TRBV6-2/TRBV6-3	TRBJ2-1	CASSSGVHNEQFF
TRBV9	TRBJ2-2	CASSVASGTETGELFF
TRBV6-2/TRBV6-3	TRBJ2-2	CASSPQGANTGELFF
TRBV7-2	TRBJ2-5	CASSSRNFETQYF
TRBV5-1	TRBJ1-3	CASSSGPGNTIYF
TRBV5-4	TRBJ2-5	CASSLELAGQETQYF
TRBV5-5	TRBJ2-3	CASSLITGLVGAQYF
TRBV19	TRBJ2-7	CASSIPGSDYEQYF
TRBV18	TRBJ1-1	CASSPTGVNTEAFF
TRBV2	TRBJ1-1	CASTYTGQALGAFF
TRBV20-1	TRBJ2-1	CSASRDSPEQFF
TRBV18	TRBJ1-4	CASSLSDNIGTWMFF
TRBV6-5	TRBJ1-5	CASRAGQGDSPQHF
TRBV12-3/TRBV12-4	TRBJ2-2	CASKRGSTGELFF
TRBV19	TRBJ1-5	CASAPEQPQHF
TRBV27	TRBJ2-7	CASSVRGGQVSSYEQYF
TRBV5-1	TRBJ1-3	CASSLVTGVGNTIYF
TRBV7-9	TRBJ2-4	CASSLLQAKNIQYF
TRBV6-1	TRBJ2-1	CASSRDRAFEQFF